The rows below give T cell receptor beta chains drawn from one sample of a study of blood T cell repertoires in COVID-19. Sequencing used immunoSEQ multiplex PCR; TCRdb keeps in-frame clones, though not all of them. The sample contains 250,000 to 400,000 clones, roughly 88% of which appear only once. The sample comprised peripheral blood. The receptor source for this set is a woman aged 30 to 39 with COVID-19, enrolled during active disease. CDR3s leave out the opening cysteine and the closing phenylalanine or tryptophan. The D gene is left open where the match is weak.

j_call v_call d_call cdr3_aa
TRBJ1-2 TRBV5-8 TRBD1 ASSLLQGAGGYT
TRBJ2-1 TRBV6-2/TRBV6-3 TRBD2 ASSSGTSGRSDEQF
TRBJ2-3 TRBV21-1 NA ASSNLAGGPGGGSTQY
TRBJ2-7 TRBV19 TRBD1 ASSDRGSYEQY
TRBJ2-7 TRBV7-9 TRBD1 ASSLMQGAREQY
TRBJ2-7 TRBV27 TRBD2 ASSRTSGYEQY
TRBJ2-5 TRBV4-2 NA ASSQDLGGTEQETQY
TRBJ2-1 TRBV11-3 TRBD2 ASSLGLAGYNEQF
TRBJ2-1 TRBV11-1 NA ASSLEGSANNEQF
TRBJ1-1 TRBV19 TRBD1 ASSIDRQGWTEAF
TRBJ1-2 TRBV3-1/TRBV3-2 NA ASRFTGNVDGYT
TRBJ1-2 TRBV5-3 TRBD1 ARSPRTGANYGYT
TRBJ1-1 TRBV29-1 NA SVAVVSDTEAF
TRBJ2-5 TRBV7-2 NA ASSLGLVRLYQETQY
TRBJ2-2 TRBV18 NA ASSPSTGELF
TRBJ1-1 TRBV5-1 TRBD1 ASSDGQVRNEAF
TRBJ2-1 TRBV6-6 TRBD2 ASTRTSGDPYNEQF
TRBJ1-5 TRBV19 TRBD1 ASSISSPQGNQPQH
TRBJ1-2 TRBV30 TRBD1 AWDQGGARYGYT
TRBJ2-7 TRBV27 TRBD1 ASSRDRAAYEQY
TRBJ2-7 TRBV30 NA AWSVWPLGVGEQY
TRBJ2-7 TRBV7-8 TRBD1 ASSTGTGGEQY
TRBJ2-1 TRBV6-4 NA ASSDKENEQF
TRBJ2-3 TRBV6-5 NA ASSMRSFGTDTQY